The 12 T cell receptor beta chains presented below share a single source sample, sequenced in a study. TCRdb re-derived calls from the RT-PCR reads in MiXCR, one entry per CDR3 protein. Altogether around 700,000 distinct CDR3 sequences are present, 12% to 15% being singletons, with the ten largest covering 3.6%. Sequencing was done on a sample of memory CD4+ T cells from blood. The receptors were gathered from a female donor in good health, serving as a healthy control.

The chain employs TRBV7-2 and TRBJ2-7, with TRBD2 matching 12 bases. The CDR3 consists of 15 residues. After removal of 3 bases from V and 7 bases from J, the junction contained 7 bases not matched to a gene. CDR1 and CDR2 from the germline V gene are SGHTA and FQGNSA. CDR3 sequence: CASSFPTSGSEEQYF. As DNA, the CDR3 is TGTGCCAGCAGCTTCCCGACTAGCGGGAGCGAAGAGCAGTACTTC. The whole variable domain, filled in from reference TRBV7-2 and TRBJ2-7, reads GAGVSQSPSNKVTEKGKDVELRCDPISGHTALYWYRQSLGQGLEFLIYFQGNSAPDKSGLPSDRFSAERTGGSVSTLTIQRTQQEDSAVYLCASSFPTSGSEEQYFGPGTRLTVT.

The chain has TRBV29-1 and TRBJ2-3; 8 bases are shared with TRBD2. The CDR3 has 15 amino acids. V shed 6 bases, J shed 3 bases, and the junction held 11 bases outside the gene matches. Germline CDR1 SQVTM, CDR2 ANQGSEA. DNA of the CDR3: TGCAGCGTGAAAAGATCTAGCGGGCCTACAGATACGCAGTATTTT. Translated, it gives CSVKRSSGPTDTQYF.

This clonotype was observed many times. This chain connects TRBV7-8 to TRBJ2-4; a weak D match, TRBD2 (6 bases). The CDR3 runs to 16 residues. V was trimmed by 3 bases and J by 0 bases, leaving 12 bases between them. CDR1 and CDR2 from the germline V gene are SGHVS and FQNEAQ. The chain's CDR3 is CASSFASARAKNIQYF. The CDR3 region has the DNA TGTGCCAGCAGCTTCGCTAGCGCCCGAGCCAAAAACATTCAGTACTTC. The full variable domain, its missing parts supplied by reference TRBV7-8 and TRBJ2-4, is GAGVSQSPRYKVAKRGQDVALRCDPISGHVSLFWYQQALGQGPEFLTYFQNEAQLDKSGLPSDRFFAERPEGSVSTLKIQRTQQEDSAVYLCASSFASARAKNIQYFGAGTRLSVL.

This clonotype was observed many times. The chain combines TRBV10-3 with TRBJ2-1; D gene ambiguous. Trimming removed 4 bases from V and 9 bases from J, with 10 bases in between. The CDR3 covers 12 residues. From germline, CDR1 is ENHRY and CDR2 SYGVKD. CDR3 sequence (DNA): TGTGCCATCAGTGTTTCGCAGCTTGAGCAGTTCTTC. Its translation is CAISVSQLEQFF.

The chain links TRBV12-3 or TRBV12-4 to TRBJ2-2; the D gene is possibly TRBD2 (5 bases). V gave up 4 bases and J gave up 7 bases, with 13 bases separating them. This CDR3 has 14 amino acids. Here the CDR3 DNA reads TGTGCCAGCAGTTCCACTAGTAGTGGCGGGGAGCTGTTTTTT. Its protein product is CASSSTSSGGELFF.

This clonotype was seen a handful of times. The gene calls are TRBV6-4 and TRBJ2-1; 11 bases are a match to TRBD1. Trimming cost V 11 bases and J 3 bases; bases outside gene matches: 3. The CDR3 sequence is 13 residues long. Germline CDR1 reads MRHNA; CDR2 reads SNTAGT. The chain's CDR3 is CARTGGSYNEQFF. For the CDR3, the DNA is TGTGCCCGGACAGGGGGCAGCTACAATGAGCAGTTCTTC.

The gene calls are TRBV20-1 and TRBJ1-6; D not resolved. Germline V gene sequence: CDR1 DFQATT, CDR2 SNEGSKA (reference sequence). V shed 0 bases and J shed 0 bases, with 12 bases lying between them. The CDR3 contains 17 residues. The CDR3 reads CSARDWAESSYNSPLHF. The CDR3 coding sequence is TGCAGTGCTAGAGACTGGGCCGAAAGCTCCTATAATTCACCCCTCCACTTT.

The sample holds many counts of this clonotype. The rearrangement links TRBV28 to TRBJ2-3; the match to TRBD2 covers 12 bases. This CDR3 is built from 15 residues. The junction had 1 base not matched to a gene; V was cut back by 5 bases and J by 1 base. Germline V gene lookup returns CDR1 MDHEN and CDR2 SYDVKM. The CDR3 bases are TGTGCCAGCAGTCCTAGCGGGAGGGGCACAGATACGCAGTATTTT. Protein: CASSPSGRGTDTQYF.

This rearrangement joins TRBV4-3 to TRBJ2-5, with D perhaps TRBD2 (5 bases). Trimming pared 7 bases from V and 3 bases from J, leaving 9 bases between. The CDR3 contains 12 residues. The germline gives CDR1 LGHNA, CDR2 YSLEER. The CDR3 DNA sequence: TGCGCCAGCACCGGACTGGAAGAGACCCAGTACTTC. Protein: CASTGLEETQYF.

The CDR3 nucleotides read TGCAGTGCTAGCGGGTTCGGTTTCGAAAACATTCAGTACTTC. It is translated as CSASGFGFENIQYF. The gene calls are TRBV20-1 and TRBJ2-4; D remains unclear. Trimming took off 3 bases at V and 5 bases at J, with 14 bases between the two ends. CDR3 size: 14 residues. From germline, CDR1 is DFQATT and CDR2 SNEGSKA (reference sequence).

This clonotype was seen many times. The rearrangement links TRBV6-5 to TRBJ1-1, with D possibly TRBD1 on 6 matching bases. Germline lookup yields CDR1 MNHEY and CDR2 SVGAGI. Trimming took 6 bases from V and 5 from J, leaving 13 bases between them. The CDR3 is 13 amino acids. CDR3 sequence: CASRYNRETEAFF. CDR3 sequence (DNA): TGTGCCAGCAGATACAACAGGGAGACTGAAGCTTTCTTT.

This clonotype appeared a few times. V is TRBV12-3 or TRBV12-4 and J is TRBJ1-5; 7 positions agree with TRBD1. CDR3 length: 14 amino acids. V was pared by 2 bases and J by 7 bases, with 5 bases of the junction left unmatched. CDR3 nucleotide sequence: TGTGCCAGCAGTTTAAAGGGGGCGAGGCAGCCCCAGCATTTT. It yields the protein CASSLKGARQPQHF.